These 23 T cell receptor beta chains originate from one sample sequenced in a study of siplizumab effects on memory and regulatory T cells. Sequencing used immunoSEQ multiplex PCR; TCRdb keeps in-frame clones, though not all of them. The sample carries approximately 70,000 clones, 91% recorded once. What was sequenced was CD8+ T cells sorted from blood. The receptors stem from a human donor in good health.

The gene calls are TRBV7-2 and TRBJ2-1, with D possibly TRBD2 on 6 matching bases. Germline V gives CDR1 SGHTA, CDR2 FQGNSA. V was pared by 5 bases and J by 0 bases, with 11 bases between. CDR3 length: 15 amino acids. CDR3 nucleotides: TGTGCCAGCAGCGCCCGGGACTTCTCCTACAATGAGCAGTTCTTC. Protein sequence: CASSARDFSYNEQFF.

This chain links TRBV6-5 with TRBJ2-2; D is uncertain. The CDR3 is 13 amino acids. Trimming removed 0 bases from V and 16 bases from J, with 15 bases in between. CDR1 and CDR2 (germline): MNHEY, SVGAGI. CDR3 nucleotide sequence: TGTGCCAGCAGTTACTCGACCCTCAACGAACCGTTTTTT. This encodes CASSYSTLNEPFF.

The chain joins TRBV11-1 to TRBJ2-1; TRBD1 might be the D (6 bases). The CDR3 is 16 amino acids. Trimming removed 0 bases from V and 3 bases from J, with 12 bases in between. Germline-derived CDR1 and CDR2 are SGHAT and FQDESV (reference sequence). CDR3 amino acids: CASSLAGTRGYNEQFF. DNA of the CDR3: TGTGCCAGCAGCTTAGCCGGGACACGCGGCTACAATGAGCAGTTCTTC.

V and J are TRBV2 and TRBJ2-3, with D possibly TRBD1 on 5 matching bases. The CDR3 runs to 14 residues. Germline V gene data show CDR1 as SNHLY and CDR2 as FYNNEI. Trimming removed 7 bases from V and 1 base from J, with 12 bases in between. CDR3 loop: CASTPQVRTDTQYF. As DNA, the CDR3 is TGTGCCAGCACTCCACAGGTCCGCACAGATACGCAGTATTTT. The entire variable domain, with the rest obtained from reference TRBV2 and TRBJ2-3, is as follows: EPEVTQTPSHQVTQMGQEVILRCVPISNHLYFYWYRQILGQKVEFLVSFYNNEISEKSEIFDDQFSVERPDGSNFTLKIRSTKLEDSAMYFCASTPQVRTDTQYFGPGTRLTVL.

The V call is TRBV7-2, the J call TRBJ2-1; D ambiguous. V lost 5 bases, J lost 0 bases, and 14 bases lay in between. This CDR3 spans 16 amino acids. The germline gives CDR1 SGHTA, CDR2 FQGNSA. This CDR3 is CASSPTLASSYNEQFF. The CDR3 DNA is TGTGCCAGCAGCCCCACCCTCGCAAGCTCCTACAATGAGCAGTTCTTC.

V gene TRBV11-2 combines with J gene TRBJ2-7; 8 nucleotides agree with TRBD1. CDR1 is SGHAT, CDR2 FQNNGV, per germline. J was trimmed by 1 base and V by 5 bases; bases with no gene match: 4. This CDR3 has 14 residues. CDR3 coding DNA: TGTGCCAGCAGCCCCCGGGACAGGTCCTACGAGCAGTACTTC. Its translation is CASSPRDRSYEQYF.

The gene calls are TRBV7-2 and TRBJ2-1; TRBD2 aligns across 12 bases. Germline V CDR1 and CDR2: SGHTA, FQGNSA. The CDR3 length is 18 residues. The ends lost 4 bases at V and 7 bases at J; junction bases unmatched: 14. In DNA form, the CDR3 reads TGTGCCAGCAGCTCCCCGACCCTAGCGGGGGGGCCATGGAATGAGCAGTTCTTC. The encoded protein is CASSSPTLAGGPWNEQFF.

The rearrangement uses TRBV19 and TRBJ1-1; 8 nucleotides line up with TRBD1. The CDR3 consists of 16 residues. The V gene end was trimmed by 2 bases and the J gene end by 4 bases; junction bases not matched to a gene: 9. Germline V gene sequence: CDR1 LNHDA, CDR2 SQIVND (reference sequence). The DNA for the CDR3 is TGTGCCAGTAGTATAATTGGACAGGGTGTGGGCACTGAAGCTTTCTTT. Translation: CASSIIGQGVGTEAFF.

The chain uses TRBV5-1 and TRBJ2-7; D may be TRBD2 (7 bases). The germline CDR1 and CDR2 sequences are SGHRS and YFSETQ. The CDR3 is made up of 15 amino acids. Trimming removed 0 bases at V and 3 bases at J, with 13 bases between. Written as DNA, the CDR3 is TGCGCCAGCAGCTTGGGTGCAGGGGAGGGCTACGAGCAGTACTTC. The encoded protein is CASSLGAGEGYEQYF.

CDR3 sequence reads: CASSSAFGLAIDNEQFF. The CDR3 DNA reads as TGTGCCAGCAGTTCTGCTTTTGGACTAGCGATTGACAATGAGCAGTTCTTC. V usage is TRBV27 and J usage is TRBJ2-1; 9 nucleotides line up with TRBD2. J lost 5 bases, V lost 4 bases, and 12 bases had no gene match. This CDR3 is built from 17 residues. The germline V gene encodes CDR1 MNHEY and CDR2 SMNVEV (reference sequence).

This chain joins TRBV10-2 and TRBJ2-7, with TRBD2 identical over 10 bases. Per germline, CDR1 WSHSY and CDR2 SAAADI. The V segment lost 8 bases and the J segment 0 bases; nucleotides outside the gene matches: 10. The CDR3 sequence is 16 residues long. The CDR3, as DNA: TGCGCCAGCCGAGGGTCCTCTAGCGGGGGCTCCTACGAGCAGTACTTC. It encodes CASRGSSSGGSYEQYF.

Only one count was recorded for this clone. The chain is built from TRBV5-1 and TRBJ1-4; D gene uncertain. This CDR3 is 17 amino acids long. V was shortened by 0 bases and J by 3 bases, with 15 bases between the two germline ends. CDR1 is SGHRS, CDR2 YFSETQ, per germline. CDR3 sequence (DNA): TGCGCCAGCAGCTTGGGAGACTGGGAAAGGGCTAATGAAAAACTGTTTTTT. Protein product: CASSLGDWERANEKLFF.

The V call is TRBV19, the J call TRBJ1-1; unclear D gene. V was pared by 5 bases and J by 1 base, with 14 bases between. The length of the CDR3 is 15 residues. The V gene's germline CDR1 is LNHDA and CDR2 SQIVND (reference sequence). The CDR3 protein is CASSPSRAANTEAFF. In DNA form, the CDR3 reads TGTGCCAGTAGTCCTTCGAGGGCAGCGAACACTGAAGCTTTCTTT.

CDR3 amino acids: CASSESVGERNTDTQYF. CDR3 nucleotide sequence: TGCGCCAGCAGTGAGTCGGTGGGAGAGCGTAACACAGATACGCAGTATTTT. The rearrangement joins TRBV10-1 to TRBJ2-3, with D tentatively TRBD2 (5 bases). Germline CDR1 reads WNHNN; CDR2 reads SYGVQD (reference sequence). The CDR3 loop spans 17 amino acids. The ends were cut back, 0 bases at V and 2 bases at J, with 15 bases in the middle.

This chain connects TRBV19 to TRBJ2-1; 7 bases map to TRBD2. The V and J ends lost 8 bases and 0 bases, in that order; junction bases with no gene match: 4. Germline CDR1 and CDR2: LNHDA and SQIVND (reference sequence). This CDR3 spans 14 amino acids. DNA of the CDR3: TGTGCCAGTTCGGGCGGGAGCTCCTACAATGAGCAGTTCTTC. Translating it yields CASSGGSSYNEQFF.

V and J are TRBV4-1 and TRBJ2-3; the match to TRBD2 covers 9 bases. The V gene end was trimmed by 0 bases and the J gene end by 3 bases; junction bases not matched to a gene: 4. Germline V gives CDR1 MGHRA, CDR2 YSYEKL. CDR3 size: 16 residues. The CDR3 DNA sequence: TGCGCCAGCAGCCAAGAGCGGGGGGGCCGGACAGATACGCAGTATTTT. Translated: CASSQERGGRTDTQYF.

The chain employs TRBV19 and TRBJ2-2; 7 nucleotides agree with TRBD1. The trim removed 7 bases at V and 5 bases at J, leaving 7 bases unmatched. Germline CDR1 reads LNHDA; CDR2 reads SQIVND (reference sequence). The CDR3 is made up of 14 amino acids. CDR3 coding DNA: TGTGCCAGTACTTTGGGACAGATGACCGGGGAGCTGTTTTTT. Translation: CASTLGQMTGELFF.

The chain links TRBV5-6 to TRBJ1-2; D gene ambiguous. Germline CDR1 reads SGHDT; CDR2 reads YYEEEE. With 7 bases removed from V and 4 bases from J, the gap between germline ends came to 20 bases. The CDR3 has 15 amino acids. CDR3: CASLHGSRKTYGYTF. CDR3 bases: TGTGCCAGCCTCCACGGCAGTCGAAAGACCTATGGCTACACCTTC.

V usage is TRBV20-1 and J usage is TRBJ1-2; 8 bases fit TRBD1. With 6 bases clipped from V and 8 bases from J, the junction kept 5 bases outside the gene matches. The CDR3 consists of 11 residues. CDR1 DFQATT and CDR2 SNEGSKA come from the germline V gene (reference sequence). This CDR3 is CSAPGTGGYTF. The CDR3 DNA reads as TGCAGTGCCCCCGGGACAGGCGGCTACACCTTC.

The rearrangement joins TRBV7-9 to TRBJ1-2, with 8 nucleotides matching TRBD1. Germline CDR1 reads SEHNR; CDR2 reads FQNEAQ (reference sequence). Germline trimming cut 4 bases from V and 4 bases from J; bases unmatched to any gene: 11. This CDR3 region has 16 residues. The CDR3 nucleotides read TGTGCCAGCAGCTGGTCTGACAGGGGATCTACCTATGGCTACACCTTC. This encodes CASSWSDRGSTYGYTF.

The chain employs TRBV2 and TRBJ2-5; 9 bases line up with TRBD1. CDR1 SNHLY and CDR2 FYNNEI come from the germline V gene. The CDR3 length is 15 residues. Losses at the gene ends were 8 bases for V and 5 bases for J; bases not matched to a gene: 12. DNA of the CDR3: TGTGCCAGCGGAAGGGTAACAGGGGGCTGGGAGACCCAGTACTTC. Its translation is CASGRVTGGWETQYF.

By share, this clone ranks as medium-sized (0.01 to 0.1%). This rearrangement joins TRBV7-9 to TRBJ2-7; D remains unclear. This CDR3 spans 14 amino acids. CDR1 and CDR2 (germline): SEHNR, FQNEAQ (reference sequence). V lost 3 bases and J lost 4, with 13 bases in between. DNA for the CDR3: TGTGCCAGCAGCTTTGGATCACTCGGGTACGAGCAGTACTTC. This translates into CASSFGSLGYEQYF. Full variable domain (rest looked up from reference TRBV7-9 and TRBJ2-7): DTGVSQNPRHKITKRGQNVTFRCDPISEHNRLYWYRQTLGQGPEFLTYFQNEAQLEKSRLLSDRFSAERPKGSFSTLEIQRTEQGDSAMYLCASSFGSLGYEQYFGPGTRLTVT.

V and J are TRBV4-2 and TRBJ2-7; the match to TRBD2 covers 11 bases. CDR1 is LGHNA and CDR2 is YNFKEQ in the germline V gene. This CDR3 has 17 residues. V lost 0 bases and J lost 5; bases outside the gene matches: 9. The CDR3 here is CASSQDFLAGGLDEQYF. CDR3 DNA sequence: TGTGCCAGCAGCCAAGATTTTTTAGCGGGAGGGCTCGACGAGCAGTACTTC.